The rows below give T cell receptor beta chains drawn from one sample of a study of cytomegalovirus exposure and HLA in healthy donors. TCRdb keeps only in-frame clones here, not all; method: immunoSEQ multiplex PCR. Of around 180,000 clones detected, roughly 83% appear once; the ten largest clones hold 1.6%. Input material: PBMCs. The source is a woman aged 50 to 60 in good health and CMV-seronegative. Each CDR3 is given without its conserved first and last residue.

V	J	CDR3
TRBV2	TRBJ1-4	ASRGTGRNEKLF
TRBV7-3	TRBJ2-5	ASSLGSKETQY
TRBV19	TRBJ2-7	ASSPQRFSYEQY
TRBV6-6	TRBJ2-7	ASSYEGVPSYEQY
TRBV2	TRBJ1-2	ASTLTGTGARGYT
TRBV18	TRBJ1-1	ASSRWGTGGSEAF
TRBV5-4	TRBJ2-3	ATSRTSGILDTQY
TRBV2	TRBJ1-2	ASSANSYGYT
TRBV30	TRBJ1-2	AWSQSNYGYT
TRBV7-9	TRBJ1-1	ASSLAETEAF
TRBV2	TRBJ1-2	ASSRQGLEGYT
TRBV19	TRBJ1-1	ASSISEMNTEAF
TRBV5-1	NA	ASTQKGQGPLEQY
TRBV28	TRBJ1-1	ASSTRDTEAF
TRBV9	TRBJ1-6	ASSVGSRQGVALLH
TRBV4-3	TRBJ2-3	ASSQTGASTDTQY
TRBV4-1	TRBJ2-3	ASRGGGSDTQY
TRBV10-3	TRBJ1-1	AISVQGMNTEAF
TRBV6-5	TRBJ2-7	ASSRSGLPYEQY
TRBV11-2	TRBJ2-1	ASSLDPAGEGGANEQF
TRBV10-3	TRBJ1-1	AISESVRATEAF
TRBV2	TRBJ2-3	ASSGGVTDTQY
TRBV4-3	TRBJ1-1	ASSQDRGKWSGNTEAF
TRBV7-9	TRBJ2-1	ASSSLAGVTNEQF
TRBV18	TRBJ1-5	ASCTDRAQPQH
TRBV4-1	TRBJ2-2	ASSPQGRTGELF
TRBV25-1	TRBJ2-7	ASSASGTGDYEQY
TRBV30	TRBJ1-1	AWLKGFMAF
TRBV5-1	TRBJ2-7	ASSLSGNYEQY
TRBV6-5	TRBJ2-1	ASSYLTRYEQF
TRBV2	TRBJ1-1	ASSERGGGEAF
TRBV9	TRBJ1-1	ASSPHGTVNTEAF
TRBV7-8	TRBJ2-2	ASSLGGRNTGELF
TRBV28	TRBJ2-7	ASSPPGGSRDLEY
TRBV19	TRBJ1-5	ASSEGAGAQPQH
TRBV18	TRBJ2-3	ASSPSRNTDTQY
TRBV19	TRBJ2-6	ASSILGSGANVLT
TRBV19	TRBJ2-1	ASSKKQGGETEQF
TRBV27	TRBJ2-3	ASRLGDTQY
TRBV10-3	TRBJ1-1	AIAEGGSGTEAF
TRBV28	TRBJ1-2	ASSSQQGNYGYT
TRBV10-3	TRBJ1-4	AIRGASFEKLF
TRBV6-1	TRBJ1-2	ASSDRGYT
TRBV5-1	TRBJ1-1	ASRVGSDTEAF
TRBV6-5	TRBJ1-4	ASSYSVLQGGEKLF
TRBV5-1	TRBJ2-7	ASSANPHSYEQY
TRBV11-2	TRBJ1-3	ASSLKDRVFSGNTIY
TRBV15	TRBJ2-5	ATSPPQETQY
TRBV4-3	TRBJ1-2	ASSQGVYGYT
TRBV11-3	TRBJ2-2	ASSLGRFSNTGELF
TRBV2	TRBJ1-5	ASTPGQGRSQPQH
TRBV7-3	TRBJ2-2	ASSPHPTGELF
TRBV19	TRBJ1-3	ASSIDGQVSGNTIY
TRBV5-4	TRBJ2-5	ASWGGLTGQETQY
TRBV23-1	TRBJ1-1	ASSHIWANTEAF
TRBV5-4	TRBJ1-2	ASSSFRDIGGYT
TRBV6-5	TRBJ2-3	ASSYRGLDTQY
TRBV7-9	TRBJ1-4	ASSRVTNEKLF
TRBV25-1	TRBJ2-7	ASSEWGGISSYEQY
TRBV10-3	TRBJ2-7	AISESETGVAEQY